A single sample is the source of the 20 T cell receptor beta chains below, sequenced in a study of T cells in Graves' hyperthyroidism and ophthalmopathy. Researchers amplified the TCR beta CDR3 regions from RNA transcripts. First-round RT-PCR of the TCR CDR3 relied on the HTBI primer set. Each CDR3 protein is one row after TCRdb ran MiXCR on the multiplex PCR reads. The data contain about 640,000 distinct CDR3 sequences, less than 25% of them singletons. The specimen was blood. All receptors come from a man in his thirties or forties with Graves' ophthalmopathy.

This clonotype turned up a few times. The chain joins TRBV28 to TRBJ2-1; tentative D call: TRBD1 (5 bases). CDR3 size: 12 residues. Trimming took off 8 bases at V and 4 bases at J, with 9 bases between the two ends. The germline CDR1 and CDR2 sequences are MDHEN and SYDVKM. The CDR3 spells CASVQGYNEQFF. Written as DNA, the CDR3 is TGTGCCAGCGTCCAGGGATACAATGAGCAGTTCTTC.

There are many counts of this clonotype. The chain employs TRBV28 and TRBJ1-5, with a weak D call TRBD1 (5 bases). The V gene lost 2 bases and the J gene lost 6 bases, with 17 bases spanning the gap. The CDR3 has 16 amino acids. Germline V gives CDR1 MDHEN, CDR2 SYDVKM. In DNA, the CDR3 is TGTGCCAGCAGTTTAATCCCAGGGACCGGATTTCAGCCCCAGCATTTT. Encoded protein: CASSLIPGTGFQPQHF.

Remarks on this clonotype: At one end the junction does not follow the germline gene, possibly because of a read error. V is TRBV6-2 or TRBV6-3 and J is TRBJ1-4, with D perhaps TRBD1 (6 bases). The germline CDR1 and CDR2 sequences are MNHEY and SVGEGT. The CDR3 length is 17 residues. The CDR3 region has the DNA TGTGCCGGCAGTTACGTCCTCGGGACACCCTCCAATGAAAAACTGTTTTTT. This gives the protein CAGSYVLGTPSNEKLFF.

The CDR3 is CAWRASGTTDTQYF. The CDR3 nucleotides are TGTGCCTGGAGGGCTAGTGGGACCACAGATACGCAGTATTTT. This sequence joins TRBV30 and TRBJ2-3; D may be TRBD1 or TRBD2 (5 bases each). V lost 3 bases and J 2 bases, leaving 12 bases between the germline ends. From germline, CDR1 is GTSNPN and CDR2 SVGIG (reference sequence). The CDR3 length is 14 residues.

CDR3 in amino acids: CASSETWVGQANTGELFF. In DNA form, the CDR3 reads TGTGCCAGCAGTGAAACCTGGGTGGGACAGGCGAACACCGGGGAGCTGTTTTTT. This rearrangement joins TRBV6-1 to TRBJ2-2; TRBD1 agrees at 8 bases. The CDR3 spans 18 residues. The germline CDR1 and CDR2 sequences are MNHNS and SASEGT. Trimming cost V 2 bases and J 0 bases; bases outside gene matches: 8.

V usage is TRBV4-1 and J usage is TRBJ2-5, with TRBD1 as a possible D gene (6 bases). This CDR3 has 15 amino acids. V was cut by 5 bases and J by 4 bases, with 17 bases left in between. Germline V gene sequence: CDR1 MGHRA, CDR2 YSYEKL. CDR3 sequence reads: CASSSEGVGLETQYF. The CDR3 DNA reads TGCGCCAGCAGCAGTGAGGGGGTGGGTTTAGAGACCCAGTACTTC.

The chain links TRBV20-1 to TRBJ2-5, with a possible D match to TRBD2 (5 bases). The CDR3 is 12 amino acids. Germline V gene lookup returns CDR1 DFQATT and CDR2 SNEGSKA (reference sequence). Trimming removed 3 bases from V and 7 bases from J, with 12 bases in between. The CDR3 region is CSARPSGVTQYF. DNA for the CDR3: TGCAGTGCTAGGCCCTCCGGGGTGACCCAGTACTTC.

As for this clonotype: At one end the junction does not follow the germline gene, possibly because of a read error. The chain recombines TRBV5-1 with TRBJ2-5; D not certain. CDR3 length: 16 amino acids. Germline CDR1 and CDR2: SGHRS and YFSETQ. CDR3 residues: CASSLGLGQNQETQYF. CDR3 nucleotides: TGTGCCAGCAGCTTGGGCCTTGGGCAGAACCAAGAGACCCAGTACTTC.

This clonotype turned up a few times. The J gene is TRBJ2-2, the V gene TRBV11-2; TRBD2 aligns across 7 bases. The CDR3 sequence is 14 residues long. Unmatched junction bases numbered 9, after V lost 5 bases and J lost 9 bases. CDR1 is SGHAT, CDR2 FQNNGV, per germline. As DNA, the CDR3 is TGTGCCAGCAGCCCTAAACCGGGAGGCTGGGAGCTGTTTTTT. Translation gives CASSPKPGGWELFF.

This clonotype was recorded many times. In nucleotides, the CDR3 is TGTGCCAGCAGTTTAGACCTCAGTCGTGACTTAGAAGCTTTCTTT. This translates into CASSLDLSRDLEAFF. The rearrangement links TRBV12-3 or TRBV12-4 to TRBJ1-1; D gene unclear. Trimming shortened V by 1 base and J by 8 bases, and 17 bases separated the two germline ends. CDR3 length: 15 amino acids.

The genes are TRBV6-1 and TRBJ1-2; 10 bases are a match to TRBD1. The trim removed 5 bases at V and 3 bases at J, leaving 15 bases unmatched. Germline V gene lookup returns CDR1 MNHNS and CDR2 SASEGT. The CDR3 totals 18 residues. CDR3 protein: CASSYFDSRDRGDYGYTF. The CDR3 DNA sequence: TGTGCCAGCAGTTATTTTGATTCCAGGGACAGGGGCGACTATGGCTACACCTTC.

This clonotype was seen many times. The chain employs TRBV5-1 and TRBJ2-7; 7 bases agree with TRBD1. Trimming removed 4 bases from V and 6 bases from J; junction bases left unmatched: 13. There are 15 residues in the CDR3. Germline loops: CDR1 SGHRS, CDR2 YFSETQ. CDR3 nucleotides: TGCGCCAGCAGCCCGACAGGGTCTCCTCAAGGCGAGCAGTACTTC. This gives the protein CASSPTGSPQGEQYF.

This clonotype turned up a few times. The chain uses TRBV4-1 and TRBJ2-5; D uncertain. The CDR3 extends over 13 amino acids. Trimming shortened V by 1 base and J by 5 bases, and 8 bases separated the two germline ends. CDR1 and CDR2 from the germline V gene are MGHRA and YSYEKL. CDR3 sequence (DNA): TGCGCCAGCAGCCAAGTCGTTCGCGAGACCCAGTACTTC. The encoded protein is CASSQVVRETQYF.

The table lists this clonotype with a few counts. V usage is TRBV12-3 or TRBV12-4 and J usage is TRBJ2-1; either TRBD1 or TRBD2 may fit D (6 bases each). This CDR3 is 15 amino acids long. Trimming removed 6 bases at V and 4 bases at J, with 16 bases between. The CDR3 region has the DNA TGTGCCAGCAGCCCTGGAGGGGGGTTATACAATGAGCAGTTCTTC. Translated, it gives CASSPGGGLYNEQFF.

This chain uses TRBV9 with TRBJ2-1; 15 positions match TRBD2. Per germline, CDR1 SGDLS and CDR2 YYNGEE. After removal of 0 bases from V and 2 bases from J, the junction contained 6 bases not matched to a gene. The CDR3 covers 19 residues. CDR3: CASSVGTSGRAGTYNEQFF. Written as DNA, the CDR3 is TGTGCCAGCAGCGTAGGGACTAGCGGGAGGGCCGGAACCTACAATGAGCAGTTCTTC.

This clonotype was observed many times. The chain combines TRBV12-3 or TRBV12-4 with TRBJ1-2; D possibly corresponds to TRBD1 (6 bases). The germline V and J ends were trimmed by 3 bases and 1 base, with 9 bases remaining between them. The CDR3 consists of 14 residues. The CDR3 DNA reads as TGTGCCAGCAGTTTGGGGGGCCGTAACTATGGCTACACCTTC. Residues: CASSLGGRNYGYTF.

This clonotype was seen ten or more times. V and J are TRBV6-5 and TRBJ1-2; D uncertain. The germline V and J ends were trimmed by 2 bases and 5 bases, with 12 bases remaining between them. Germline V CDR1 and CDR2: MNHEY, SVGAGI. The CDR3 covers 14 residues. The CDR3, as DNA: TGTGCCAGCAGTTACGATGGCAACGGGTATGGCTACACCTTC. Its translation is CASSYDGNGYGYTF.

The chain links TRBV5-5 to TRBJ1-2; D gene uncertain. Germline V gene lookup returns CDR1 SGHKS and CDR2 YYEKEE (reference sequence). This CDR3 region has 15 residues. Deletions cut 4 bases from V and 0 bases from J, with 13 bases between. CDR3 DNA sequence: TGTGCCAGCAGCGATGTAGTAGTGACTAACTATGGCTACACCTTC. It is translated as CASSDVVVTNYGYTF.

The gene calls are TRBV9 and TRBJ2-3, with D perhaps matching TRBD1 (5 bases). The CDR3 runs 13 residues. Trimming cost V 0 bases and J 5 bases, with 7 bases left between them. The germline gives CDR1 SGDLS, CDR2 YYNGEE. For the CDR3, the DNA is TGTGCCAGCAGCGTAGTAGGGGAAGATACGCAGTATTTT. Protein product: CASSVVGEDTQYF.

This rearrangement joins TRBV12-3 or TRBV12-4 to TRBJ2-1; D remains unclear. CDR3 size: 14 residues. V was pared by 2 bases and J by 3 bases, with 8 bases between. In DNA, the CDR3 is TGTGCCAGCAGTTTATGGGCTAGCTACAATGAGCAGTTCTTC. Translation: CASSLWASYNEQFF.